This T cell receptor beta chain was recovered during a study of T cells in Graves' hyperthyroidism and ophthalmopathy. Clinical symptoms, serum thyroxine and TRAb, thyroid ultrasound and orbital computed tomography were used for the diagnoses. Amplification yielded TCR beta CDR3 regions, with RNA transcripts as the source. First-round RT-PCR of the TCR CDR3 relied on the HTBI primer set. Using its own MiXCR run on the multiplex PCR reads, TCRdb lists one record per CDR3 protein. The table shows about 350,000 distinct CDR3 sequences, with roughly 14% occurring only once. Germline V gene sequence: CDR1 SGHVS, CDR2 FQNEAQ. V lost 5 bases to trimming and J lost 1 base, with 15 bases between them. The CDR3 has 16 amino acids. This clonotype was seen more than once but under ten times.

The rearrangement links TRBV7-8 to TRBJ2-4, with D maybe TRBD1 (5 bases). The material sequenced was blood. The clonotype was recovered from a woman in her twenties or thirties with Graves' hyperthyroidism. This chain's CDR3 is CASSPRRDRAKNIQYF. The CDR3 DNA follows: TGTGCCAGCAGCCCACGCAGGGATCGGGCCAAAAACATTCAGTACTTC.